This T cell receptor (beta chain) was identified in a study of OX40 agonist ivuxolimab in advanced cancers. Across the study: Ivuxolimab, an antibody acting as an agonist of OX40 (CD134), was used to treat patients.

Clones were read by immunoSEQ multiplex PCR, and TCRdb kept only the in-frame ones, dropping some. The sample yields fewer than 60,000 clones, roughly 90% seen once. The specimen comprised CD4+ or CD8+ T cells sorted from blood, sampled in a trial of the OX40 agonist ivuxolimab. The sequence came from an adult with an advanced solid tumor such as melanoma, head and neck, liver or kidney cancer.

CDR3 region: CASSHSDETQYF. The CDR3 DNA is TGTGCCAGCAGCCATTCGGATGAGACCCAGTACTTC. V gene TRBV14 combines with J gene TRBJ2-5; D gene unclear. The germline V gene has CDR1 SGHDN and CDR2 FVKESK. CDR3 size: 12 residues. The V end was cut by 3 bases, the J end by 5 bases, with 7 bases between.